This T cell receptor (beta chain) was sequenced for a study of T-cell memory formation after mild COVID-19. Across the study: TCR clusters were mostly confined to one donor each.

The CDR3 length is 12 residues. V was pared by 6 bases and J by 3 bases, with 6 bases between. The germline V gene has CDR1 ENHRY and CDR2 SYGVKD. Points from the study as a whole: Some clones that responded turned up in pre-infection memory, which suggests that cross-reactive memory joined in. Later expanders leaned CD4+, whereas clones that contracted between day 15 and 85 were balanced CD4/CD8.

About this clonotype: Its cognate antigen is unknown.

5'RACE primed from the constant segment yielded TCR alpha and TCR beta cDNA libraries bearing sample barcodes and UMIs. TCRdb re-called the 5' RACE reads through MiXCR, storing one row per CDR3 protein. The table lists roughly 250,000 distinct CDR3 sequences, approximately 16% of them singletons. The source is a man between 18 and 29 years old who had mild COVID-19 (a few samples of this study predate the infection). Cell type and time point are not known. This chain uses TRBV10-3 with TRBJ1-3, with unresolved D. Specimen: PBMCs or a T cell subset sorted from them (not recorded which). The CDR3 DNA reads as TGTGCCATCAGAGGAGGTGGAAACACCATATATTTT. It encodes CAIRGGGNTIYF.